The source of this TCR beta chain is a study of blood T cells in healthy people across ages. Together with a sample-barcoded 5' primer, a J-beta primer mix was included in a second PCR lasting about 7 to 11 cycles. From the 5' RACE reads, TCRdb called clonotypes with MiXCR, one entry per CDR3 protein. The sample lists around 500,000 distinct CDR3 sequences; around 48% were seen once. In this sample, this clonotype turned up a few times. CDR1 is ENHRY and CDR2 is SYGVKD in the germline V gene. The CDR3 has 13 amino acids. Deletions cut 10 bases from V and 5 bases from J, with 15 bases between. Sequencing was done on a sample of blood. The chain employs TRBV10-3 and TRBJ1-5, with a weak D call TRBD1 (5 bases). The clonotype originates from a man of 80 years or more in good health. CDR3 sequence: CANQRGPDQPQHF. The CDR3 coding sequence is TGTGCCAATCAACGGGGCCCGGATCAGCCCCAGCATTTT.